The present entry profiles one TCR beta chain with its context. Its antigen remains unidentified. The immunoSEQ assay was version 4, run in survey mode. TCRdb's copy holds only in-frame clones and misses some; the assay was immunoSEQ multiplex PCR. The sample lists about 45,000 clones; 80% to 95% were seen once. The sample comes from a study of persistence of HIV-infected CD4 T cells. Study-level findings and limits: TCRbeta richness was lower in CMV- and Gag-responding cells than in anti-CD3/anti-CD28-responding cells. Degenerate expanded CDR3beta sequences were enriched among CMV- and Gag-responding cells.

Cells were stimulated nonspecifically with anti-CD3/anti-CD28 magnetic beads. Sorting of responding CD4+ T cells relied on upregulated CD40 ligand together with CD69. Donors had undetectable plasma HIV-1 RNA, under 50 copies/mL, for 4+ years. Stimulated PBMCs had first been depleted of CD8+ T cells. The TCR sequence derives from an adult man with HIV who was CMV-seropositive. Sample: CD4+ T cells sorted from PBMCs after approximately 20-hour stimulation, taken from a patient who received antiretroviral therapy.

CDR3 sequence reads: CASSDGTDTQYF. CDR3 DNA: TGCGCCAGCAGTGATGGCACAGATACGCAGTATTTT. The chain combines TRBV10-2 with TRBJ2-3; unclear D gene. Germline V gene lookup returns CDR1 WSHSY and CDR2 SAAADI. The CDR3 has 12 residues. V lost 3 bases and J 1 base, leaving 2 bases between the germline ends.